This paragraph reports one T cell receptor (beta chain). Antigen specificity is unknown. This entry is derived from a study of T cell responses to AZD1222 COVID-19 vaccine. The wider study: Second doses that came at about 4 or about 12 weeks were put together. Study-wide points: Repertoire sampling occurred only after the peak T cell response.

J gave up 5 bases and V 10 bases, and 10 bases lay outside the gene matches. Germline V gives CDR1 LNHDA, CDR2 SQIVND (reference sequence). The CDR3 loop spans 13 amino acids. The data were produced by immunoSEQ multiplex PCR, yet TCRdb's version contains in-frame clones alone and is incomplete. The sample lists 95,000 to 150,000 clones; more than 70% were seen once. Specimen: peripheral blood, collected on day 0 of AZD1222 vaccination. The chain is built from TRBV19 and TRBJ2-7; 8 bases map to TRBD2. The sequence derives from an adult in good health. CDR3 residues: CATGGLDQNEQYF. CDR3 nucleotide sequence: TGTGCCACGGGGGGGCTAGATCAAAACGAGCAGTACTTC.